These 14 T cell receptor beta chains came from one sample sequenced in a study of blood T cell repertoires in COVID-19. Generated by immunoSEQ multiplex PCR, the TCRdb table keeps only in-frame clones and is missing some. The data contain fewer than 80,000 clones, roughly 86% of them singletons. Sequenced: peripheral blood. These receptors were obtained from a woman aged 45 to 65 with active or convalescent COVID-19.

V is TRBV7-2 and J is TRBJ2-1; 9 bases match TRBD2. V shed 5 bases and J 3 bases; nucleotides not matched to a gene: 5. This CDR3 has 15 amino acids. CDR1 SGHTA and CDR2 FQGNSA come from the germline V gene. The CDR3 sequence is CASSPSGNIYNEQFF. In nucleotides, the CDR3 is TGTGCCAGCAGCCCTAGCGGGAACATCTACAATGAGCAGTTCTTC.

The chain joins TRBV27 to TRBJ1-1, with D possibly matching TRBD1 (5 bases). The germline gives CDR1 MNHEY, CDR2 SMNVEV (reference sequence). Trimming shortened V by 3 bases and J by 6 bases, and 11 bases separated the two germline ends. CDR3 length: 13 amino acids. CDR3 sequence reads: CASSFDQGSEAFF. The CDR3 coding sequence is TGTGCCAGCAGTTTTGACCAGGGTTCTGAAGCTTTCTTT.

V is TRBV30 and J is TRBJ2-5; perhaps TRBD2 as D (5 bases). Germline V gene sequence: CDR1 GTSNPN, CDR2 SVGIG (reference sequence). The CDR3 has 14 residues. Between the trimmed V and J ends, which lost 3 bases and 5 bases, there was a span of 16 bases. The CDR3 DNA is TGTGCCTGGAGGAAGGCGCTAGCCGGTGAGACCCAGTACTTC. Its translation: CAWRKALAGETQYF.

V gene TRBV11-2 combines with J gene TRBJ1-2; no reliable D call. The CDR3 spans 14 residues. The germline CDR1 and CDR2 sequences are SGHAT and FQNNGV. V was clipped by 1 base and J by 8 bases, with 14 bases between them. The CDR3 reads CASSLAGKLRGYTF. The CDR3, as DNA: TGTGCCAGCAGCTTAGCGGGGAAACTTCGCGGCTACACCTTC.

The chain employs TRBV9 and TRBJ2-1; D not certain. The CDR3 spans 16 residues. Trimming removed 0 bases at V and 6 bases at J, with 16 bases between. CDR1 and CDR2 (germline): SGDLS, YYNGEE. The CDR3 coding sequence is TGTGCCAGCAGCGTAGAAGCCCTTCGCGGATTCAATGAGCAGTTCTTC. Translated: CASSVEALRGFNEQFF.

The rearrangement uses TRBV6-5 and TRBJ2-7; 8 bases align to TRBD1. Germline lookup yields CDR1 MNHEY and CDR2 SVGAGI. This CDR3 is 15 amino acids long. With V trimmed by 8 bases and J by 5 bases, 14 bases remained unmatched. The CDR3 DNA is TGTGCCAGCCGACAGCTCCGGGACAGGTCCAACGAGCAGTACTTC. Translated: CASRQLRDRSNEQYF.

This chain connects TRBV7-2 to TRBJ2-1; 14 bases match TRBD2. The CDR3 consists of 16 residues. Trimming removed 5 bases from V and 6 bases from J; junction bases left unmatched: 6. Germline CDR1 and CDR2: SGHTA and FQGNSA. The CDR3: CASSPVGLAGGNEQFF. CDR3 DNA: TGTGCCAGCAGCCCGGTCGGACTAGCGGGAGGCAATGAGCAGTTCTTC. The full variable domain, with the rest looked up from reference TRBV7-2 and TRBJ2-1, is GAGVSQSPSNKVTEKGKDVELRCDPISGHTALYWYRQSLGQGLEFLIYFQGNSAPDKSGLPSDRFSAERTGGSVSTLTIQRTQQEDSAVYLCASSPVGLAGGNEQFFGPGTRLTVL.

The CDR3 DNA reads TGTGCCAGCAGCGAGAGCGGGAGGGCTCCCGGGGAGCTGTTTTTT. Its translation: CASSESGRAPGELFF. The rearrangement joins TRBV9 to TRBJ2-2, with TRBD2 identical over 10 bases. The germline gives CDR1 SGDLS, CDR2 YYNGEE. This CDR3 is built from 15 residues. J was trimmed by 6 bases and V by 3 bases; bases with no gene match: 5.

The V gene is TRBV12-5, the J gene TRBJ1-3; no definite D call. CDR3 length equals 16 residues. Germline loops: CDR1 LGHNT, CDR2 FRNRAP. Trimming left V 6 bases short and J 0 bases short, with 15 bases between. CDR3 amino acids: CASGKNSGHSGNTIYF. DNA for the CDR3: TGTGCTAGTGGCAAAAACTCAGGCCACTCTGGAAACACCATATATTTT.

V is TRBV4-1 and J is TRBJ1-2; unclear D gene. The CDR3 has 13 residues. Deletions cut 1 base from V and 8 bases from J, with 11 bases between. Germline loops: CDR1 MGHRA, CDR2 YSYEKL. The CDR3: CASSQVVTTGYTF. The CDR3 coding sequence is TGCGCCAGCAGCCAAGTTGTAACAACGGGCTACACCTTC.

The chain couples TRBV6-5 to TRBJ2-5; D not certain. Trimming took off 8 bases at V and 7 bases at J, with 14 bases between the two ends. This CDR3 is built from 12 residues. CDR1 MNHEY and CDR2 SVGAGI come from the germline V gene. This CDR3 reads CASSGRWATQYF. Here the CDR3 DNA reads TGTGCCAGCTCAGGTAGATGGGCGACCCAGTACTTC.

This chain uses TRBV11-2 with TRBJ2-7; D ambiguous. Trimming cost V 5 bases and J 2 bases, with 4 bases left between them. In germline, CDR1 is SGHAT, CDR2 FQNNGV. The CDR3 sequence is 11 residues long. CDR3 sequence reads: CASSPAYEQYF. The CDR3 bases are TGTGCCAGCAGCCCCGCCTACGAGCAGTACTTC.

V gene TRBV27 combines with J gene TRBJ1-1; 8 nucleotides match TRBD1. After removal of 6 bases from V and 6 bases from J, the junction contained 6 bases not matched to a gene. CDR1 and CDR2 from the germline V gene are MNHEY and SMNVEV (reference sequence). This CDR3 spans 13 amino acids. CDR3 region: CASRTGDFAEAFF. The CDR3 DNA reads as TGTGCCAGCAGGACAGGGGATTTCGCTGAAGCTTTCTTT.

The CDR3: CASSPWYSVGNTIYF. In DNA, the CDR3 is TGTGCCAGCAGCCCTTGGTATAGTGTTGGAAACACCATATATTTT. This chain connects TRBV3-1 (or the pseudogene TRBV3-2) to TRBJ1-3; no clear D. CDR1 LGHDT and CDR2 YNNKEL come from the germline V gene (reference sequence). The CDR3 is 15 amino acids. The ends were cut back, 4 bases at V and 3 bases at J, with 13 bases in the middle.